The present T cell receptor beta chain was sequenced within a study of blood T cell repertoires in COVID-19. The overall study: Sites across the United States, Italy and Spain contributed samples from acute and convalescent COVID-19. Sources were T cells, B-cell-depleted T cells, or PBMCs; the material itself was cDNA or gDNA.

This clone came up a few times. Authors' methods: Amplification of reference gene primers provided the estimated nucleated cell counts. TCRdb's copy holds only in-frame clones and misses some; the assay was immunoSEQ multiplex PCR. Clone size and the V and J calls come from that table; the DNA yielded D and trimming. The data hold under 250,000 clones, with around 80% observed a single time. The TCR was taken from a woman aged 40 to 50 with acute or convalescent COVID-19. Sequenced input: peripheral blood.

CDR3 nucleotides: TGTGCCAGCAGCGCCAGGTCCGGCACAGATACGCAGTATTTT. Amino acids: CASSARSGTDTQYF. V and J are TRBV5-8 and TRBJ2-3; D is undetermined. Trimming stripped 4 bases from V and 1 base from J, with 10 bases between. From germline, CDR1 is SGHTS and CDR2 YDEGEE. CDR3 size: 14 residues.